The 17 T cell receptor beta chains listed next were all sequenced from one sample in a study of identical twins. Using its own MiXCR run on the 5' RACE reads, TCRdb lists one record per CDR3 protein. The sample includes under 450,000 distinct CDR3 sequences, about a fifth of them seen just once. Sequencing used naive T cells sorted from blood. These receptors originate from a man aged 50 to 60 in good health.

This chain uses TRBV27 with TRBJ2-1; D not resolved. Germline CDR1 is MNHEY and CDR2 is SMNVEV (reference sequence). With 0 bases removed from V and 8 bases from J, the gap between germline ends came to 17 bases. This CDR3 region has 16 residues. This chain's CDR3 is CASSLSILAPFDEQFF. DNA for the CDR3: TGTGCCAGCAGTTTATCGATTCTGGCACCATTCGATGAGCAGTTCTTC.

The chain joins TRBV20-1 to TRBJ2-1; D ambiguous. V was clipped by 0 bases and J by 2 bases, with 11 bases between them. The germline gives CDR1 DFQATT, CDR2 SNEGSKA (reference sequence). The length of the CDR3 is 15 residues. In DNA form, the CDR3 reads TGCAGTGCTAGAGATTTGGCGGAACCCTACAATGAGCAGTTCTTC. It codes for CSARDLAEPYNEQFF.

The chain joins TRBV6-2 or TRBV6-3 to TRBJ2-1; maybe TRBD1 (6 bases). The CDR3 runs to 13 residues. Between the trimmed V and J ends, which lost 6 bases and 9 bases, there was a span of 15 bases. Germline CDR1 is MNHEY and CDR2 is SVGEGT. The CDR3 sequence is CASSHTGWGEQFF. DNA for the CDR3: TGTGCCAGCAGCCATACAGGGTGGGGTGAGCAGTTCTTC.

The chain links TRBV5-1 to TRBJ2-7; either TRBD1 or TRBD2 may fit D (5 bases each). V was shortened by 4 bases and J by 3 bases, with 20 bases between the two germline ends. The CDR3 is made up of 16 amino acids. In germline, CDR1 is SGHRS, CDR2 YFSETQ. The CDR3 nucleotides are TGCGCCAGCAGCCTCGGCCCGGGACGGGCGTTCTACGAGCAGTACTTC. Amino acids: CASSLGPGRAFYEQYF.

This clonotype was detected ten times or more. This chain connects TRBV19 to TRBJ2-2, with unresolved D. V dropped 7 bases and J dropped 0 bases, with 18 bases sitting between them. This CDR3 has 17 residues. CDR1 and CDR2 (germline): LNHDA, SQIVND (reference sequence). The CDR3 is CASIPVGGATNTGELFF. The CDR3 DNA reads TGTGCCAGTATCCCGGTCGGCGGAGCTACGAACACCGGGGAGCTGTTTTTT.

The genes are TRBV4-3 and TRBJ2-3; 9 nucleotides agree with TRBD2. Germline loops: CDR1 LGHNA, CDR2 YSLEER. The V gene end was trimmed by 0 bases and the J gene end by 3 bases; junction bases not matched to a gene: 4. This CDR3 spans 16 amino acids. This CDR3 reads CASSQDGLAGTDTQYF. In nucleotides, the CDR3 is TGCGCCAGCAGCCAAGATGGGCTAGCGGGAACAGATACGCAGTATTTT.

The rearrangement joins TRBV3-1 to TRBJ2-1, with D perhaps matching TRBD2 (5 bases). The germline V gene encodes CDR1 LGHDT and CDR2 YNNKEL (reference sequence). The CDR3 is made up of 17 amino acids. Trimming removed 3 bases from V and 0 bases from J, with 15 bases in between. The CDR3 DNA follows: TGTGCCAGCAGCCACCACCCAGAAGGGAGCTCCTACAATGAGCAGTTCTTC. Translated: CASSHHPEGSSYNEQFF.

This clonotype was detected only a few times. The gene calls are TRBV5-1 and TRBJ2-5; 8 bases fit TRBD1. Germline V gene lookup returns CDR1 SGHRS and CDR2 YFSETQ. With 3 bases clipped from V and 5 bases from J, the junction kept 3 bases outside the gene matches. The CDR3 totals 13 residues. CDR3 in amino acids: CASSSRGLETQYF. Written as DNA, the CDR3 is TGCGCCAGCAGCTCCAGGGGGCTCGAGACCCAGTACTTC. The full variable domain, its missing parts supplied by reference TRBV5-1 and TRBJ2-5, is KAGVTQTPRYLIKTRGQQVTLSCSPISGHRSVSWYQQTPGQGLQFLFEYFSETQRNKGNFPGRFSGRQFSNSRSEMNVSTLELGDSALYLCASSSRGLETQYFGPGTRLLVL.

This clonotype was picked up many times. The gene calls are TRBV7-9 and TRBJ1-2; a weak D match, TRBD1 (5 bases). Trimming removed 5 bases from V and 4 bases from J, with 23 bases in between. The CDR3 has 17 residues. Germline V lookup: CDR1 SEHNR, CDR2 FQNEAQ (reference sequence). DNA of the CDR3: TGTGCCAGCAGCCCAACCGGGACCGCAAGCGCGGGCTATGGCTACACCTTC. It yields the protein CASSPTGTASAGYGYTF.

A few counts support this clonotype. The chain couples TRBV20-1 to TRBJ2-3, with D tentatively TRBD1 (5 bases). CDR1 is DFQATT and CDR2 is SNEGSKA in the germline V gene (reference sequence). There are 18 residues in the CDR3. V was clipped by 2 bases and J by 4 bases, with 25 bases between them. This CDR3 reads CSARRRFRQGPRADTQYF. CDR3 in DNA: TGCAGTGCTAGACGGAGATTTAGGCAGGGTCCCCGCGCAGATACGCAGTATTTT.

This rearrangement joins TRBV11-2 to TRBJ2-4, with D tentatively TRBD1 or TRBD2 (6 bases each). The germline gives CDR1 SGHAT, CDR2 FQNNGV. The CDR3 spans 16 residues. V was shortened by 0 bases and J by 0 bases, with 9 bases between the two germline ends. CDR3 amino acids: CASSLDGGLAKNIQYF. CDR3 sequence (DNA): TGTGCCAGCAGCTTAGACGGGGGCCTAGCCAAAAACATTCAGTACTTC.

There are many counts of this clonotype. The V call is TRBV20-1, the J call TRBJ1-1; 8 bases fit TRBD1. Per germline, CDR1 DFQATT and CDR2 SNEGSKA (reference sequence). The junction had 12 bases not matched to a gene; V was cut back by 1 base and J by 5 bases. This CDR3 has 16 amino acids. The CDR3 region is CSARVLRTGRGTEAFF. In nucleotides, the CDR3 is TGCAGTGCTAGAGTTTTGAGGACAGGGAGGGGTACTGAAGCTTTCTTT.

J is TRBJ2-3 and V is TRBV28, with 10 bases matching TRBD2. This CDR3 contains 16 residues. Germline V CDR1 and CDR2: MDHEN, SYDVKM. Trimming cost V 5 bases and J 6 bases; bases outside gene matches: 11. The CDR3 coding sequence is TGTGCCAGCAGTCCCCGGTGGGGTAGCGGGAGGGATACGCAGTATTTT. As protein: CASSPRWGSGRDTQYF.

This sequence joins TRBV5-1 and TRBJ2-3; D call uncertain. Between the trimmed V and J ends, which lost 1 base and 8 bases, there was a span of 17 bases. The germline V gene has CDR1 SGHRS and CDR2 YFSETQ. This CDR3 has 15 residues. The CDR3 coding sequence is TGCGCCAGCAGCTTGATCGGTCCATTAGGAGCTACGCAGTATTTT. Translated, it gives CASSLIGPLGATQYF.

This clonotype was counted many times. V is TRBV29-1 and J is TRBJ2-7, with 9 bases lining up with TRBD1. Per germline, CDR1 SQVTM and CDR2 ANQGSEA. The J segment lost 1 base and the V segment lost 6 bases, leaving 7 bases of the junction unmatched. The CDR3 sequence is 14 residues long. The CDR3 DNA reads as TGCAGCGTCGGACCGGGACAGGGTTCCTACGAGCAGTACTTC. Protein: CSVGPGQGSYEQYF.

This clonotype was observed many times. The chain employs TRBV18 and TRBJ1-5; unclear D gene. CDR3 length equals 16 residues. Trimming removed 2 bases at V and 3 bases at J, with 14 bases between. CDR1 and CDR2 (germline): KGHSH, LQKENI. The CDR3 loop reads CASSPALPANNQPQHF. CDR3 nucleotide sequence: TGTGCCAGCTCACCAGCTTTGCCGGCCAACAATCAGCCCCAGCATTTT. The entire variable domain, with the rest obtained from reference TRBV18 and TRBJ1-5, is as follows: NAGVMQNPRHLVRRRGQEARLRCSPMKGHSHVYWYRQLPEEGLKFMVYLQKENIIDESGMPKERFSAEFPKEGPSILRIQQVVRGDSAAYFCASSPALPANNQPQHFGDGTRLSIL.

This clonotype was found many times. This chain uses TRBV29-1 with TRBJ1-6; D perhaps matches TRBD1 (6 bases). V shed 8 bases and J shed 5 bases, with 13 bases lying between them. The V gene's germline CDR1 is SQVTM and CDR2 ANQGSEA. CDR3 length: 13 residues. The CDR3 is CSIATGDNSPLHF. The CDR3 DNA follows: TGCAGCATTGCGACAGGAGATAATTCACCCCTCCACTTT.